This TCR beta chain emerged from a study of T cell responses to AZD1222 COVID-19 vaccine. V lost 3 bases to trimming and J lost 1 base; unmatched junction nucleotides: 2. The length of the CDR3 is 14 residues. Germline CDR1 reads LGHNT; CDR2 reads FRNRAP. About this clone: As yet, its antigen is unknown.

Study results and limitations: Breadth and depth of Spike-specific TCRs rose after two AZD1222 doses.

Data came from immunoSEQ multiplex PCR; TCRdb stores just in-frame clones and leaves some out. The sample lists about 120,000 clones; under 95% were seen once. This chain uses TRBV12-5 with TRBJ1-1; 7 bases line up with TRBD1. The input for sequencing was peripheral blood, taken on day 0 of AZD1222 vaccination. The TCR sequence derives from an adult in good health. The CDR3: CASGFQGGNTEAFF. The CDR3 nucleotides read TGTGCTAGTGGTTTTCAGGGGGGGAACACTGAAGCTTTCTTT.